The 11 T cell receptor beta chains presented below share a single source sample, sequenced in a study of T cells expressing NK-cell markers. From its re-call of the 5' RACE reads, TCRdb lists each CDR3 protein once, without DNA. The listing contains 350,000 to 450,000 distinct CDR3 sequences. Specimen: blood T cells: a sorted CD56 or NKG2C T cell subset, CD4+ or CD8+ T cells, or bulk PBMC T cells (not recorded which). The receptors were gathered from a man aged 18 to 69 in good health.

The genes are TRBV27 and TRBJ2-7. Germline V gives CDR1 MNHEY, CDR2 SMNVEV (reference sequence). The CDR3 length is 15 residues. Here the CDR3 reads CASSLSRRGSNEQYF.

The J gene is TRBJ2-7, the V gene TRBV12-3 or TRBV12-4; without DNA, the TCRdb call of TRBD2 cannot be checked. The CDR3 runs 14 residues. The CDR3 is CASSGSGSSYEQYF.

The chain combines TRBV6-5 with TRBJ1-5. This CDR3 has 14 amino acids. Germline CDR1 reads MNHEY; CDR2 reads SVGAGI. CDR3 protein: CASSNPWSNQPQHF.

This chain joins TRBV6-1 and TRBJ1-2. The CDR3 runs to 18 residues. Per germline, CDR1 MNHNS and CDR2 SASEGT. This chain's CDR3 is CASSEVGLRRYGYYGYTF.

The genes are TRBV6-5 and TRBJ1-5. The CDR3 has 17 residues. Germline CDR1 reads MNHEY; CDR2 reads SVGAGI. CDR3: CASSYRDNRRENQPQHF.

The J gene is TRBJ2-7, the V gene TRBV2; lacking DNA, the TRBD2 call made by TCRdb goes unchecked. There are 14 residues in the CDR3. Germline lookup yields CDR1 SNHLY and CDR2 FYNNEI. The CDR3 reads CASSVEGGGYEQYF.

This chain uses TRBV7-2 with TRBJ2-3; TCRdb proposes TRBD2, but this gene call is untestable without DNA. This CDR3 comprises 16 residues. Germline V gene sequence: CDR1 SGHTA, CDR2 FQGNSA. CDR3 protein: CASSSKTGGGTDTQYF.

The chain uses TRBV18 and TRBJ2-1; the D call of TRBD1 rests on TCRdb alone, since no DNA is present to check it. The length of the CDR3 is 15 residues. Germline assignment: CDR1 KGHSH and CDR2 LQKENI. The CDR3 reads CASSPLRGTYNEQFF.

This chain connects TRBV21-1 to TRBJ2-5; TCRdb lists TRBD2, though no DNA is available to test this call. TRBV21-1 is a documented pseudogene. The CDR3 extends over 16 amino acids. CDR3 protein: CASSSCPGLVQETQYF.

The CDR3 reads CASSHTIDTPEQPQHF. The chain uses TRBV4-1 and TRBJ1-5. The CDR3 is 16 amino acids. CDR1 is MGHRA and CDR2 is YSYEKL in the germline V gene.

This rearrangement joins TRBV12-3 or TRBV12-4 to TRBJ2-2; TCRdb indicates TRBD1, and absent DNA this call remains unverified. This CDR3 has 16 amino acids. The CDR3 reads CASSPPDRVRTGELFF.